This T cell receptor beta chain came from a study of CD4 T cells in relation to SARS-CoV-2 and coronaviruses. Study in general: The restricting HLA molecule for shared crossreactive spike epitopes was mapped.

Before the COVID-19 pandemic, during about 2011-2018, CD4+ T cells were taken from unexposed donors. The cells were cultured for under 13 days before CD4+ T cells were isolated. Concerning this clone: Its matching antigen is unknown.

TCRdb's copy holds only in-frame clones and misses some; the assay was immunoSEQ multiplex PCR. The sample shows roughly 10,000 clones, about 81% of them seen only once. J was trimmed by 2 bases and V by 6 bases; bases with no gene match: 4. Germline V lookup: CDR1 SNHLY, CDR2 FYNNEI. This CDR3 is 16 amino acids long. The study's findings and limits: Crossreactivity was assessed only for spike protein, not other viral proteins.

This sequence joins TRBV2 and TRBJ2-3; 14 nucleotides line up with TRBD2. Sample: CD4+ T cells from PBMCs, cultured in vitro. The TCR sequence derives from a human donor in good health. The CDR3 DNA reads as TGTGCCAGCAGGGGGACTAGCGGGGGCCCCACAGATACGCAGTATTTT. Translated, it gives CASRGTSGGPTDTQYF.